This TCR beta chain was profiled in a study of T cell repertoires in cytomegalovirus infection. Study background: Recently identified HLA-C-restricted CMV epitopes were among the peptides used.

General observations from the study: Clonotype analysis showed dominance of the ex vivo response by HLA-C-restricted CMV-specific TCR beta clonotypes. Identification of carriers of CMV plus the relevant HLA was achieved through cumulative public TCR beta family frequency.

The V and J ends lost 4 bases and 2 bases respectively, with 27 bases between them. Germline assignment: CDR1 LGHDT and CDR2 YNNKEL (reference sequence). CDR3 length: 19 amino acids. Via MiXCR, TCRdb re-called the reads, giving one row per CDR3 protein. The sample carries 200,000 to 250,000 distinct CDR3 sequences, around 35% recorded once. About this clonotype: Its antigen is unidentified.

The sample consisted of CD8+ T cells from cultured PBMCs, taken from culture after CMV antigen stimulation. The chain couples TRBV3-1 to TRBJ2-7; the D call may be TRBD1 or TRBD2 (5 bases each). This clonotype was obtained from a human donor in good health (CMV status not recorded). Some clones in this sample may be carry-over from other donors' samples. CDR3 in amino acids: CASSLQIRDGRDRPYEQYF. Here the CDR3 DNA reads TGTGCCAGCAGCCTTCAAATCCGGGACGGAAGAGATCGACCCTACGAGCAGTACTTC.